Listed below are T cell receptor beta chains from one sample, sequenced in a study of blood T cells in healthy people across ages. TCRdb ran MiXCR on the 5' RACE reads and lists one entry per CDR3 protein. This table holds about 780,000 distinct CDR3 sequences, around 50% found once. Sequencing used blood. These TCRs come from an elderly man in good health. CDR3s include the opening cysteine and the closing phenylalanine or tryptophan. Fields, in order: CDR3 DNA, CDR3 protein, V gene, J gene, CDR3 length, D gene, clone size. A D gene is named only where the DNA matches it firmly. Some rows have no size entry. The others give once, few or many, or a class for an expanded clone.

TGTGCCAGCAGTTTACGGCAGTCTGAGCAGTTCTTC	CASSLRQSEQFF	TRBV28	TRBJ2-1	12	.	few
TGCGCCAGCAGCAGCCGCTCACAGGGAAATGAAAAACTGTTTTTT	CASSSRSQGNEKLFF	TRBV5-1	TRBJ1-4	15	.	few
TGTGCCAGCAGTCTCCATGCTTTCGAGCAGTACTTC	CASSLHAFEQYF	TRBV28	TRBJ2-7	12	.	.
TGTGCCAGCAGTGCCCCTTCATTAGCGGGAGAGCTTAGGTCCTACAATGAGCAGTTCTTC	CASSAPSLAGELRSYNEQFF	TRBV28	TRBJ2-1	20	TRBD2	few
TGTGCCAGCAGCCAAAACAGGGGTAAGGAGACCCAGTACTTC	CASSQNRGKETQYF	TRBV3-1	TRBJ2-5	14	TRBD1	.
TGTGCCATCAGTGAGTCTAGACCAGAGACCCAGTACTTC	CAISESRPETQYF	TRBV10-3	TRBJ2-5	13	.	many
TGTGCCAGCAGCCAATTAGGCGCAGGGGGCAATGAAAAACTGTTTTTT	CASSQLGAGGNEKLFF	TRBV28	TRBJ1-4	16	TRBD1	.
TGCGCCAGCAGCTTGGGACCCTCGGGAAATGAAAAACTGTTATTT	CASSLGPSGNEKLLF	TRBV5-1	TRBJ1-4	15	.	.
TGCAGTGCTAGAGATGGGGCGAGAGGCACAGATACGCAGTATTTT	CSARDGARGTDTQYF	TRBV20-1	TRBJ2-3	15	.	.
TGTGCCAGCAGCCCCATACCGGGGACTGAAGCTTTCTTT	CASSPIPGTEAFF	TRBV7-3	TRBJ1-1	13	.	.
TGTGCCAGCAGTTTTAATCGCAGGAACACTGAAGCTTTCTTT	CASSFNRRNTEAFF	TRBV28	TRBJ1-1	14	.	few
TGTGCCAGCAGCCGCGACAGGGTAAATAACATTCAGTACTTC	CASSRDRVNNIQYF	TRBV7-2	TRBJ2-4	14	TRBD1	few
TGTGCCAGCAGCCAAGAGGGGTCGACCGGGGAGCTGTTTTTT	CASSQEGSTGELFF	TRBV7-2	TRBJ2-2	14	.	once
TGTGCCAGCAGTCCGGGACGGGTCTGCAATGAGCAGTTCTTC	CASSPGRVCNEQFF	TRBV28	TRBJ2-1	14	.	.
TGTGCCGGCAGCTTAGGGGCACGAACCTACAATGAGCAGTTCTTC	CAGSLGARTYNEQFF	TRBV7-2	TRBJ2-1	15	.	once
TGCGCCAGCAGCTTGGATGGACAGGGTGGAATCGAGCAGTACTTC	CASSLDGQGGIEQYF	TRBV5-1	TRBJ2-7	15	TRBD1	.
TGTGCCAGCAGCCCCTCTGGGCAGTCGGGGGTCTACGAGCAGTACTTC	CASSPSGQSGVYEQYF	TRBV13	TRBJ2-7	16	.	.
TGCAGTGCTAGTGGCAGTTCGTCGAACGAGCAGTACTTC	CSASGSSSNEQYF	TRBV20-1	TRBJ2-7	13	.	many
TGTGCCAGCAGCTCCCGGACGGGCCCCTCTAACAATGAGCAGTTCTTC	CASSSRTGPSNNEQFF	TRBV7-8	TRBJ2-1	16	.	many
TGCAGTGCTAGCGGGAGCCGGAGTAGTGAGCAGTTCTTC	CSASGSRSSEQFF	TRBV20-1	TRBJ2-1	13	.	.
TGTGCCAGCAGCGCCCGGAGGGGCTCCTACAATGAGCAGTTCTTC	CASSARRGSYNEQFF	TRBV7-2	TRBJ2-1	15	.	.
TGTGCCAGTAGCCAACGCCCGACTAGCGGAGACAATGAGCAGTTCTTC	CASSQRPTSGDNEQFF	TRBV4-2	TRBJ2-1	16	TRBD2	.
TGTGCCAGTAGTATTAGTCTAGCTAATGAGCAGTTCTTC	CASSISLANEQFF	TRBV19	TRBJ2-1	13	.	few
TGTGCCAGCAGCGCCGCCCCGGGGAACTACAATGAGCAGTTCTTC	CASSAAPGNYNEQFF	TRBV9	TRBJ2-1	15	.	few
TGCAGTGCTGGAGATCTCCAAGAGACCCAGTATTTT	CSAGDLQETQYF	TRBV20-1	TRBJ2-3	12	.	.
TGTGCCAGCAGTTTCCCCGCAGGAGGGCCAGAGACCCAGTACTTC	CASSFPAGGPETQYF	TRBV28	TRBJ2-5	15	.	.
TGTGCCAGCAGCCCTCGGGGGATCTTTGACAATGAGCAGTTCTTC	CASSPRGIFDNEQFF	TRBV7-9	TRBJ2-1	15	.	few
TGTGCCAGCAGTCCCACAGGGGGCTTCGAGACCCAGTACTTC	CASSPTGGFETQYF	TRBV12-3/TRBV12-4	TRBJ2-5	14	TRBD1	.
TGTGCCAGCAGCCCCGGGACTAGCGGGAGGGCCGTTAGTGAGCAGTTCTTC	CASSPGTSGRAVSEQFF	TRBV7-2	TRBJ2-1	17	TRBD2	.
TGTGCCAGCGAAACTAGCGGAGGAGACAATGAGCAGTTCTTC	CASETSGGDNEQFF	TRBV27	TRBJ2-1	14	TRBD2	.
TGTGCCACCAGTGACCTTGCCGAGGACAGGGGCGAGCAGTACTTC	CATSDLAEDRGEQYF	TRBV24-1	TRBJ2-7	15	TRBD1	.
TGTGCCAGCAGCCGCACGGCGGAGGAAGGAGATACGCAGTATTTT	CASSRTAEEGDTQYF	TRBV7-2	TRBJ2-3	15	.	few
TGTGCCAGCAGTCCTAATCCGACAGGGGGGAGTTCGGATGAGCAGTTCTTC	CASSPNPTGGSSDEQFF	TRBV6-1	TRBJ2-1	17	TRBD1	once
TGTGCCAGCAGCCAAGATGTCGCCGGGAGAGCTCAGTACTTC	CASSQDVAGRAQYF	TRBV3-1	TRBJ2-5	14	.	.
TGTGCCAGCAGCGTATTTAGCGGGATCTCCTACAATGAGCAGTTCTTC	CASSVFSGISYNEQFF	TRBV9	TRBJ2-1	16	TRBD2	few
TGCGCCAGCAGCTCTGGACTAGCGGGAGTTAGCGGGGAGCTGTTTTTT	CASSSGLAGVSGELFF	TRBV5-1	TRBJ2-2	16	TRBD2	.
TGTGCCAGCAGCAGCAGGGACCCCAGCTCCTACAATGAGCAGTTCTTC	CASSSRDPSSYNEQFF	TRBV9	TRBJ2-1	16	.	.
TGCGCCAGCAGAGCCTTATACGCCGGGACCCGAACGTCCGAGACCCAGTACTTC	CASRALYAGTRTSETQYF	TRBV10-2	TRBJ2-5	18	.	.
TGCGCCAGCAGCCCCTTGAGTGGGGCAACGAACACTGAAGCTTTCTTT	CASSPLSGATNTEAFF	TRBV5-1	TRBJ1-1	16	.	.
TGTGCCAGCAGCCAAGATCTCGGGAGTAGCGAGACCCAGTACTTC	CASSQDLGSSETQYF	TRBV4-2	TRBJ2-5	15	.	.
TGCAGTGCTTCTAGACTAGCGGGAGGGCCGGGGGATACGCAGTATTTT	CSASRLAGGPGDTQYF	TRBV20-1	TRBJ2-3	16	TRBD2	.
TGTACCAGCAGCGTAGGCGGGAACACAGATACGCAGTATTTT	CTSSVGGNTDTQYF	TRBV9	TRBJ2-3	14	.	.
TGCAGTGCTAGCGACGGGGGAGGACGAACTGAAGCTTTCTTT	CSASDGGGRTEAFF	TRBV20-1	TRBJ1-1	14	.	many